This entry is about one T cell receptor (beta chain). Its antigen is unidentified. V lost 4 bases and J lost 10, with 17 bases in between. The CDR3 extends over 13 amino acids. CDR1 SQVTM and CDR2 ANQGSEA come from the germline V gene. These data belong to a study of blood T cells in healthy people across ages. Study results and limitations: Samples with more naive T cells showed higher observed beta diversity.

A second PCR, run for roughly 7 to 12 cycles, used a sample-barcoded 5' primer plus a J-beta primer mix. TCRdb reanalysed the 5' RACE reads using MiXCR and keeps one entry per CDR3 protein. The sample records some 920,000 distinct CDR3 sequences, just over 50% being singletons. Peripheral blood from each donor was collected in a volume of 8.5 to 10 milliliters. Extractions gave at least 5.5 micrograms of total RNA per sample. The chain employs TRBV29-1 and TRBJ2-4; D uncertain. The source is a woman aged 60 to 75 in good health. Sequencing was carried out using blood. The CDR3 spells CSVGSSRGGIQYF. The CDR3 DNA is TGCAGCGTTGGTTCGAGCCGCGGCGGTATTCAGTACTTC.